This entry lists 25 T cell receptor beta chains sequenced from one sample in a study of blood T cell repertoires in COVID-19. Measured with immunoSEQ multiplex PCR; TCRdb has only the in-frame clones, and not every one. The sample lists about 69,000 clones, 85% to 90% occurring once. Specimen: peripheral blood. These receptors all stem from a man in his forties or fifties with acute or convalescent COVID-19.

This clone was recorded only once. V and J are TRBV11-3 and TRBJ2-1; possible D gene TRBD1, 6 bases. This CDR3 region has 15 residues. CDR1 is SGHNT and CDR2 is YENEEA in the germline V gene. The V end was cut by 3 bases, the J end by 0 bases, with 9 bases between. Written as DNA, the CDR3 is TGTGCCAGCAGCTTCACAGGGTTCTCCTACAATGAGCAGTTCTTC. Translated, it gives CASSFTGFSYNEQFF.

The CDR3 sequence: CASSILGPGELFF. The DNA of the CDR3 is TGTGCCAGTAGTATCCTGGGGCCCGGGGAGCTGTTTTTT. V gene TRBV19 combines with J gene TRBJ2-2; D possibly corresponds to TRBD1 (5 bases). The CDR3 is 13 residues long. Germline assignment: CDR1 LNHDA and CDR2 SQIVND (reference sequence). V was clipped by 3 bases and J by 6 bases, with 8 bases between them.

This clone was seen only once. The chain combines TRBV30 with TRBJ2-1, with a weak D call TRBD2 (5 bases). V was shortened by 2 bases and J by 2 bases, with 16 bases between the two germline ends. CDR3 size: 16 residues. Germline lookup yields CDR1 GTSNPN and CDR2 SVGIG (reference sequence). The CDR3: CAWSPRGSPPYNEQFF. For the CDR3, the DNA is TGTGCCTGGAGTCCACGGGGATCACCGCCCTACAATGAGCAGTTCTTC.

DNA for the CDR3: TGTGCCAGCAGCCCGGAAGGGACAGGGGGCTTTGAAGCTTTCTTT. Translating gives CASSPEGTGGFEAFF. This chain uses TRBV5-6 with TRBJ1-1, with TRBD1 identical over 12 bases. The CDR3 loop spans 15 amino acids. Germline lookup yields CDR1 SGHDT and CDR2 YYEEEE. The V gene end was trimmed by 4 bases and the J gene end by 7 bases; junction bases not matched to a gene: 8.

The CDR3 loop is CASSEGLAGGVTDTQYF. CDR3 nucleotides: TGTGCCAGCAGTGAAGGGCTAGCGGGAGGGGTAACAGATACGCAGTATTTT. The chain has TRBV6-1 and TRBJ2-3; TRBD2 agrees at 12 bases. Germline CDR1 is MNHNS and CDR2 is SASEGT. The junction had 5 bases not matched to a gene; V was cut back by 1 base and J by 3 bases. This CDR3 is built from 17 residues.

This chain connects TRBV3-1 (or the pseudogene TRBV3-2) to TRBJ2-1; 7 bases are shared with TRBD2. J gave up 8 bases and V 4 bases, and 11 bases lay outside the gene matches. Germline CDR1 is LGHDT and CDR2 is YNNKEL (reference sequence). The CDR3 covers 15 residues. The CDR3 DNA reads as TGTGCCAGCAGCCGAAGCGGGGCAGGGCCAGATGAGCAGTTCTTC. Translating it yields CASSRSGAGPDEQFF.

This chain links TRBV9 with TRBJ2-7; 8 positions agree with TRBD1. The trim removed 0 bases at V and 5 bases at J, leaving 4 bases unmatched. The CDR3 contains 14 residues. The germline gives CDR1 SGDLS, CDR2 YYNGEE. CDR3 sequence: CASSVGTGNHEQYF. Here the CDR3 DNA reads TGTGCCAGCAGCGTAGGGACAGGGAACCACGAGCAGTACTTC.

The gene calls are TRBV5-1 and TRBJ2-3; TRBD1 matches at 8 bases. The CDR3 totals 15 residues. From germline, CDR1 is SGHRS and CDR2 YFSETQ. V lost 4 bases to trimming and J lost 5 bases; unmatched junction nucleotides: 9. The CDR3 bases are TGCGCCAGCAGCCCCTCCGGACAGGGACGAGATACGCAGTATTTT. This encodes CASSPSGQGRDTQYF.

This rearrangement joins TRBV5-4 to TRBJ1-3, with D unresolved. The CDR3 extends over 13 amino acids. CDR1 is SGHNT, CDR2 YYREEE, per germline (reference sequence). The V gene lost 0 bases and the J gene lost 4 bases, with 5 bases spanning the gap. Written as DNA, the CDR3 is TGTGCCAGCAGCTTGGACAGCGGAAACACCATATATTTT. Translating it yields CASSLDSGNTIYF.

The chain recombines TRBV29-1 with TRBJ2-1; 10 bases line up with TRBD2. The CDR3 runs to 14 residues. Germline CDR1 and CDR2: SQVTM and ANQGSEA. V was pared by 4 bases and J by 9 bases, with 9 bases of the junction left unmatched. Here the CDR3 DNA reads TGCAGCGTTGTTCGTCTAGCGGGAGAGGCTGAGCAGTTCTTC. This encodes CSVVRLAGEAEQFF.

V is TRBV30 and J is TRBJ2-5; 8 positions agree with TRBD2. The CDR3 is 13 amino acids. V lost 4 bases, J lost 4 bases, and 5 bases stayed unmatched. Germline V gives CDR1 GTSNPN, CDR2 SVGIG (reference sequence). The CDR3 protein is CAWNGLAGETQYF. Here the CDR3 DNA reads TGTGCCTGGAATGGGCTAGCGGGAGAGACCCAGTACTTC.

This clone was observed a handful of times. The chain couples TRBV6-2 or TRBV6-3 to TRBJ1-4; unclear D gene. Germline V gene data show CDR1 as MNHEY and CDR2 as SVGEGT. The CDR3 covers 15 residues. V dropped 4 bases and J dropped 8 bases, with 17 bases sitting between them. The DNA for the CDR3 is TGTGCCAGCAGTTCGCCAAACCCTAGGTGGGAAAAACTGTTTTTT. Protein product: CASSSPNPRWEKLFF.

This chain links TRBV12-5 with TRBJ2-5; D is undetermined. The V end was cut by 0 bases, the J end by 6 bases, with 11 bases between. This CDR3 is built from 14 residues. Germline V gives CDR1 LGHNT, CDR2 FRNRAP. The CDR3, as DNA: TGTGCTAGTGGTTTGGTCCGGTCAAAGAAGACCCAGTACTTC. It translates to CASGLVRSKKTQYF. Full variable domain (rest looked up from reference TRBV12-5 and TRBJ2-5): DARVTQTPRHKVTEMGQEVTMRCQPILGHNTVFWYRQTMMQGLELLAYFRNRAPLDDSGMPKDRFSAEMPDATLATLKIQPSEPRDSAVYFCASGLVRSKKTQYFGPGTRLLVL.

This chain uses TRBV5-4 with TRBJ2-5; 10 bases agree with TRBD2. Germline CDR1 reads SGHNT; CDR2 reads YYREEE (reference sequence). The V and J ends lost 3 bases and 3 bases, in that order; junction bases with no gene match: 11. There are 17 residues in the CDR3. CDR3 DNA sequence: TGTGCCAGCAGCTCTTCGCTAGCGGGAGTCTGGGAAGAGACCCAGTACTTC. This translates into CASSSSLAGVWEETQYF. Full variable domain (missing parts from reference TRBV5-4 and TRBJ2-5): ETGVTQSPTHLIKTRGQQVTLRCSSQSGHNTVSWYQQALGQGPQFIFQYYREEENGRGNFPPRFSGLQFPNYSSELNVNALELDDSALYLCASSSSLAGVWEETQYFGPGTRLLVL.

The chain recombines TRBV19 with TRBJ2-1; TRBD1 is a possible D gene (5 bases). The CDR3 spans 13 residues. Between the trimmed V and J ends, which lost 2 bases and 15 bases, there was a span of 17 bases. Germline values: CDR1 LNHDA, CDR2 SQIVND (reference sequence). The CDR3 nucleotides are TGTGCCAGTAGTATAACCCGCAGGGAAAATAGGTTCTTC. Its translation is CASSITRRENRFF.

The chain carries TRBV9 and TRBJ2-1, with TRBD2 matching 9 bases. CDR1 is SGDLS and CDR2 is YYNGEE in the germline V gene. The J segment lost 7 bases and the V segment lost 3 bases, leaving 8 bases of the junction unmatched. The CDR3 covers 15 residues. As DNA, the CDR3 is TGTGCCAGCAGCGGGACTAGCGATCTTTGGAATGAGCAGTTCTTC. Amino acid sequence: CASSGTSDLWNEQFF.

The chain couples TRBV30 to TRBJ2-1, with 10 bases aligning to TRBD2. The CDR3 covers 14 residues. After removal of 6 bases from V and 6 bases from J, the junction contained 8 bases not matched to a gene. In germline, CDR1 is GTSNPN, CDR2 SVGIG (reference sequence). CDR3 in DNA: TGTGCCTGCCAACCTGGACTAGCGGTCAATGAGCAGTTCTTC. This translates into CACQPGLAVNEQFF.

V and J are TRBV5-5 and TRBJ1-1; 7 bases match TRBD1. This CDR3 has 15 residues. CDR1 and CDR2 (germline): SGHKS, YYEKEE (reference sequence). V lost 4 bases to trimming and J lost 0 bases; unmatched junction nucleotides: 6. The chain's CDR3 is CASSRGQTMNTEAFF. The CDR3 DNA reads as TGTGCCAGCAGCCGGGGACAGACCATGAACACTGAAGCTTTCTTT.

This chain uses TRBV6-6 with TRBJ2-1, with 10 bases lining up with TRBD2. The J segment lost 3 bases and the V segment lost 6 bases, leaving 8 bases of the junction unmatched. The CDR3 is made up of 16 amino acids. Germline loops: CDR1 MNHNY, CDR2 SVGAGI (reference sequence). CDR3 in amino acids: CASRPGAGGFYNEQFF. In nucleotides, the CDR3 is TGTGCCAGCAGACCGGGAGCGGGAGGGTTCTACAATGAGCAGTTCTTC.

The chain combines TRBV21-1 with TRBJ2-5; the table's D call TRBD2 went unverified against the DNA. TRBV21-1 is classified as a pseudogene. CDR3 size: 15 residues. The CDR3 bases are TGTGCCAGCAGCAATTACCCGGTGATACAAGAGACCCAGTACTTC. Its translation: CASSNYPVIQETQYF.

The chain has TRBV10-3 and TRBJ2-6; D is undetermined. The CDR3 contains 16 residues. V was cut by 8 bases and J by 0 bases, with 14 bases left in between. Per germline, CDR1 ENHRY and CDR2 SYGVKD. CDR3 region: CAIPGNPSSGANVLTF. CDR3 sequence (DNA): TGTGCCATCCCAGGCAACCCGAGCTCTGGGGCCAACGTCCTGACTTTC.

The V gene is TRBV25-1, the J gene TRBJ2-7; 10 bases fit TRBD2. The CDR3 runs to 14 residues. Germline values: CDR1 MGHDK, CDR2 SYGVNS. Germline trimming cut 8 bases from V and 7 bases from J; bases unmatched to any gene: 11. This chain's CDR3 is CASLDSGRPREQYF. CDR3 bases: TGTGCCAGCCTTGATAGCGGGAGGCCGCGTGAGCAGTACTTC.

J is TRBJ1-3 and V is TRBV3-1 (or the pseudogene TRBV3-2); D remains unclear. CDR3 length equals 14 residues. Trimming shortened V by 4 bases and J by 7 bases, and 14 bases separated the two germline ends. Germline V gives CDR1 LGHDT, CDR2 YNNKEL (reference sequence). CDR3 nucleotides: TGTGCCAGCAGCCGGAGGGAGGGAGAGAACACCATATATTTT. Encoded protein: CASSRREGENTIYF.

The V and J genes are TRBV10-2 and TRBJ1-1, with D perhaps TRBD1 (5 bases). Trimming stripped 3 bases from V and 1 base from J, with 6 bases between. This CDR3 is built from 13 residues. The germline V gene has CDR1 WSHSY and CDR2 SAAADI. The CDR3 DNA follows: TGCGCCAGCAGTGACCAGGGGAACACTGAAGCTTTCTTT. Translating gives CASSDQGNTEAFF.

This chain connects TRBV11-3 to TRBJ1-3, with D possibly matching TRBD1 (5 bases). With 5 bases removed from V and 0 bases from J, the gap between germline ends came to 11 bases. Germline assignment: CDR1 SGHNT and CDR2 YENEEA. This CDR3 is built from 15 residues. The CDR3 coding sequence is TGTGCCAGCAGCCTGCGGGGGACCTCTGGAAACACCATATATTTT. Protein sequence: CASSLRGTSGNTIYF.